In this sample, the clone carrying this TCR beta chain turned up once. Its antigen remains unidentified. It was with a sample-barcoded 5' primer and a J-beta primer mix that a second PCR of about 6 to 11 cycles was run. TCRdb redid the calling of the 5' RACE reads with MiXCR, one entry per CDR3 protein. The sample has hundreds of thousands of distinct CDR3 sequences, approximately 50% seen once; the top ten hold roughly 31%. The data were obtained in a study of blood T cells in healthy people across ages. CDR3 length: 14 amino acids. Germline V CDR1 and CDR2: SNHLY, FYNNEI. V shed 2 bases, J shed 16 bases, and the junction held 11 bases outside the gene matches. Researchers collected about 10 milliliters of peripheral blood from every single donor. Extracted total RNA amounted to at least 5 micrograms for each sample. Study results and limitations: The study found TCR beta diversity correlated strongly with naive T cell percentage.

V is TRBV2 and J is TRBJ1-4; TRBD1 matches at 9 bases. What was sequenced was blood. The clonotype originates from a woman aged 55-70 years in good health. CDR3 residues: CASSERDRAFLGFF. CDR3 DNA: TGTGCCAGCAGTGAAAGGGACAGGGCGTTTCTAGGGTTTTTT.